This T cell receptor beta chain came from a study of blood T cell repertoires in COVID-19 (dated by TCRdb to 2020 to 2021). Describing the broader study: ImmuneRACE Cohort 3 recovered participants were defined by two consecutive negative NP/OP PCR tests, healthcare professional clearance, or symptom resolution. Collaborator samples came from the United States, Italy and Spain and covered acute and convalescent phases of COVID-19. The prospective study material was composed of cDNA or gDNA derived from T cells, B-cell-depleted T cells, or PBMCs. Deeply sampled blood TCRbeta repertoires from subjects exposed to, actively infected with, or recovered from COVID-19 were included in the dataset. The repertoires were released in a freely available public database meant as a resource for research on the immune response to SARS-CoV-2. The samples were drawn from the first 160 participants of the ongoing ImmuneRACE study and from roughly 1,300 subjects provided by 6 global collaborators. The sample metadata nearly always contained a de-identified subject ID, COVID-19 status, age in years and sex. HLA class I and class II types, where available, came from metadata supplied by the sample provider rather than from assay-based typing. What the authors observed across the whole study: The quantity of clinical and demographic metadata differed by source and by participant and was supplied without curation.

As to this clone: The antigen this receptor binds is unknown. Per-base qualities were not stored, and no clone one base away is much larger.

Between the V and J ends, shortened by 7 bases and 3 bases respectively, the junction contains 8 bases. Via the germline V gene, CDR1 is KGHDR and CDR2 SFDVKD. From cysteine to phenylalanine, the CDR3 is 12 amino acids long. Only CDR3 DNA remains: 36 bases, in frame from the first base. TCRbeta CDR3 regions were amplified from genomic DNA by means of the immunoSEQ Assay, a bias-controlled multiplex PCR. As for the authors' bioinformatics: Within the assay, amplification of reference gene primers was used to estimate how many nucleated cells each sample contained. To quantify the absolute abundance of each unique TCRbeta CDR3 rearrangement, sequence reads were collapsed and filtered. For each sample, productive Simpson clonality was calculated as the square root of Simpson's diversity index across productive rearrangements. TCRdb's version of the immuneACCESS table is confined to in-frame rearrangements and falls short of the full clone set. An unresolved V gene accounts for under half of the shortfall where checked; the remainder is of unknown origin. For V, J and clone size, that table is used; D and trimming come from the DNA. This sample comprises 200,000 to 250,000 clones, 86% of them detected only once. The ten top clones hold over 3% of the sample.

Enrolling through a virtual design, the prospective study's participants ranged in age from roughly 18 to 95 years and lived across approximately 25 United States geographic areas. In the prospective study, participants were assigned to cohorts based on the clinical history participants reported in a screening survey and a study questionnaire. In the prospective study, whole blood, serum and a nasopharyngeal or oropharyngeal swab were collected from each participant by mobile phlebotomists. Additional blood draws and questionnaires over an approximately two-month period could optionally be provided by prospective study participants. Blood samples from the prospective study were shipped frozen or at room temperature prior to DNA extraction.

Here the chain combines TRBV24-1 and TRBJ1-1; the D gene is unclear. Sequences were obtained from PBMCs or T cells enriched from blood (not recorded which). The TCR was taken from a woman between 50 and 59 years old in a cohort exposed to, infected with or recovered from COVID-19 (not recorded which). The CDR3 has the sequence CATSNSDTEAFF. The DNA sequence is as follows: TGTGCCACCAGCAACTCGGACACTGAAGCTTTCTTT.